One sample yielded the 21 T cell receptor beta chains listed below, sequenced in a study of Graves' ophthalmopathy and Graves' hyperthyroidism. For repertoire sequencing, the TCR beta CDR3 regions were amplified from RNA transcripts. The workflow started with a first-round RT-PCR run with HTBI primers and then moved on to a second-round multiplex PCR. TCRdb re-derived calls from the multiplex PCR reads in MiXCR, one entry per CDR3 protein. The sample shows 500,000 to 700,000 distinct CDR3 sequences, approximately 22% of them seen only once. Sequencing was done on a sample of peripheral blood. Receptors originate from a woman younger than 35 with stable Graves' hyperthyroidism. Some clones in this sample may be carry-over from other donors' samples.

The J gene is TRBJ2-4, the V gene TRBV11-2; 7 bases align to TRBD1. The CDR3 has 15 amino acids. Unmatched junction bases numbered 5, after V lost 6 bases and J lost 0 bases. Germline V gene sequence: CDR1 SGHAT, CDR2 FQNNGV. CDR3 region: CASRGQAAAKNIQYF. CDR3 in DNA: TGTGCCAGCAGAGGACAGGCCGCAGCCAAAAACATTCAGTACTTC.

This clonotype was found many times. The CDR3 region is CASSYFQGYEQYF. Here the CDR3 DNA reads TGTGCCAGCAGTTACTTCCAGGGCTACGAGCAGTACTTC. This sequence joins TRBV6-5 and TRBJ2-7; D possibly corresponds to TRBD1 (5 bases). The germline V gene encodes CDR1 MNHEY and CDR2 SVGAGI. V was pared by 1 base and J by 3 bases, with 7 bases between. The CDR3 is 13 residues long.

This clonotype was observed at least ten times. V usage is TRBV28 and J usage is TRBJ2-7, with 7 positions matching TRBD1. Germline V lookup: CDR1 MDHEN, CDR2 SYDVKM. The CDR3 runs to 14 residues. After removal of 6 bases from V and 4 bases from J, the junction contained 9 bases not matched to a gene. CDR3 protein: CASRVLGQHYEQYF. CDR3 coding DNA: TGTGCCAGCAGGGTATTGGGACAGCATTACGAGCAGTACTTC.

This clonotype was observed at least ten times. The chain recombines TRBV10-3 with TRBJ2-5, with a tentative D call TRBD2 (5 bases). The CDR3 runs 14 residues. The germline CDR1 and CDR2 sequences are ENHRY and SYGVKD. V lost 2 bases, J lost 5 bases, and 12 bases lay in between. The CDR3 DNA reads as TGTGCCATCAGTGAGGGCGGGCCAATGGAGACCCAGTACTTC. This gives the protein CAISEGGPMETQYF.

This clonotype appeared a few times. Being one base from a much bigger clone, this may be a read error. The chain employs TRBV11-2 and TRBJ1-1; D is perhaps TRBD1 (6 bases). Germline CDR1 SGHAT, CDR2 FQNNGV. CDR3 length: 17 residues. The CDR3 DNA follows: TGTGCCAGCAGCTACCTCGGTGGAGGGGGAGTTAACACTGAAGCTTGCTTT. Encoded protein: CASSYLGGGGVNTEACF. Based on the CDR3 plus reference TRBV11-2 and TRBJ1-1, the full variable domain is EAGVAQSPRYKIIEKRQSVAFWCNPISGHATLYWYQQILGQGPKLLIQFQNNGVVDDSQLPKDRFSAERLKGVDSTLKIQPAKLEDSAVYLCASSYLGGGGVNTEACFGQGTRLTVV.

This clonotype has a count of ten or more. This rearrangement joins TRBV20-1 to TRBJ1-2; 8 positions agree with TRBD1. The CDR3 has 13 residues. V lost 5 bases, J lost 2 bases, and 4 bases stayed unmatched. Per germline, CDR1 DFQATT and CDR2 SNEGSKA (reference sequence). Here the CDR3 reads CSASGTGNYGYTF. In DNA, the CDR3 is TGCAGTGCTTCCGGGACAGGCAACTATGGCTACACCTTC.

The CDR3 DNA follows: TGTGCCAGCATCGGAGACATTGCCTACGAGCAGTACTTC. Its translation: CASIGDIAYEQYF. The chain uses TRBV28 and TRBJ2-7; D not certain. Trimming cost V 7 bases and J 2 bases, with 12 bases left between them. This CDR3 comprises 13 residues. Germline V lookup: CDR1 MDHEN, CDR2 SYDVKM.

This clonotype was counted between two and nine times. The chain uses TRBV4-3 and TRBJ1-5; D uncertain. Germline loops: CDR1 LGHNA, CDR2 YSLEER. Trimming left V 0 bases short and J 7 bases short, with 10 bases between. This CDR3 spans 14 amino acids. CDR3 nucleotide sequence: TGCGCCAGCAGCCAAGACGGCGAGTGGCAGCCCCAGCATTTT. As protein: CASSQDGEWQPQHF.

CDR3 in amino acids: CATHRGMNTEAFF. In DNA, the CDR3 is TGTGCCACCCACAGGGGTATGAACACTGAAGCTTTCTTT. The chain joins TRBV24-1 to TRBJ1-1, with 7 bases identical to TRBD1. The trim removed 9 bases at V and 0 bases at J, leaving 3 bases unmatched. Germline lookup yields CDR1 KGHDR and CDR2 SFDVKD. The CDR3 contains 13 residues.

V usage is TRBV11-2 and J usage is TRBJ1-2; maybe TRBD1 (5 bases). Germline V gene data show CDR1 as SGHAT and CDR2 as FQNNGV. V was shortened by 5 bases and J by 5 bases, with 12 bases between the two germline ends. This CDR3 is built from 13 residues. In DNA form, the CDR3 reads TGTGCCAGCAGCAGGACATGGGCGTATGGCTACACCTTC. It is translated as CASSRTWAYGYTF.

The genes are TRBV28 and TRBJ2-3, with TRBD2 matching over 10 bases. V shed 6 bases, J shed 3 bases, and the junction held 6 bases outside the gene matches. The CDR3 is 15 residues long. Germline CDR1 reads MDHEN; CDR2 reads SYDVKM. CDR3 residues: CASSNSGRKTDTQYF. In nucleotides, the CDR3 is TGTGCCAGCAGCAATAGCGGGAGGAAAACAGATACGCAGTATTTT.

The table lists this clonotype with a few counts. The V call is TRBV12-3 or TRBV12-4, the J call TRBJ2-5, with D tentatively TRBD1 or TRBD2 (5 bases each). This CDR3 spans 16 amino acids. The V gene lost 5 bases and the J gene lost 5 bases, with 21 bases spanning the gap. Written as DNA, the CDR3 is TGTGCCAGCAGTCCGCCGGGGACCCTGCCCGGGGAGACCCAGTACTTC. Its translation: CASSPPGTLPGETQYF.

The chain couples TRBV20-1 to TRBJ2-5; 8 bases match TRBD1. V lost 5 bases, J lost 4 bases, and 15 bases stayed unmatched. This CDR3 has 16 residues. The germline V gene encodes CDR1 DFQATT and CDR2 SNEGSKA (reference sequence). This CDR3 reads CSADPLDLRGRETQYF. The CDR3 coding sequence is TGCAGTGCTGACCCCCTCGACCTCAGGGGGCGAGAGACCCAGTACTTC.

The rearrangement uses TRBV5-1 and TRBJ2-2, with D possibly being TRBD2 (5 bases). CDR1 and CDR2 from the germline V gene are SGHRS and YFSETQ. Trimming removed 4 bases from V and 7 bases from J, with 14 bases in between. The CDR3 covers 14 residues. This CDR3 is CASSPGISNGELFF. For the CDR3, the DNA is TGCGCCAGCAGCCCCGGGATCTCCAACGGGGAGCTGTTTTTT.

The DNA for the CDR3 is TGTGCCAGCAGTGAAGCATGGGGGGAGTGGGACACCGGGGAGCTGTTTTTT. This sequence encodes CASSEAWGEWDTGELFF. V gene TRBV6-1 combines with J gene TRBJ2-2; D may be TRBD2 (6 bases). V was pared by 0 bases and J by 3 bases, with 14 bases between. Germline V gives CDR1 MNHNS, CDR2 SASEGT. There are 17 residues in the CDR3.

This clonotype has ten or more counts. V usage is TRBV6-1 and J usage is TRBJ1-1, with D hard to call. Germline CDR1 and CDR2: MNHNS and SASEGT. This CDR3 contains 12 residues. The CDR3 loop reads CAHEGVNTEAFF. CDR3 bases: TGTGCACACGAGGGAGTGAACACTGAAGCTTTCTTT.

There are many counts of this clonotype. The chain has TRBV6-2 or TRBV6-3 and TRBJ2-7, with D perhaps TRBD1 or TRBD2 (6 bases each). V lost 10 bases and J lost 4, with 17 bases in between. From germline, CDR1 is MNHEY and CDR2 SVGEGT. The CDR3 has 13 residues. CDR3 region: CATVRGQNYEQYF. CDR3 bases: TGTGCCACTGTTCGGGGGCAGAATTACGAGCAGTACTTC.

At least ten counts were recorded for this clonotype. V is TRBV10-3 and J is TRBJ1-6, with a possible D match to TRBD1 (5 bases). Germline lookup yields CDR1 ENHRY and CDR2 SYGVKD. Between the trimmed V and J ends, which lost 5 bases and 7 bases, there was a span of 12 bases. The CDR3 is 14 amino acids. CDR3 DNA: TGTGCCATCAGTTCGACAGAGGCAAATTCACCCCTCCACTTT. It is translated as CAISSTEANSPLHF.

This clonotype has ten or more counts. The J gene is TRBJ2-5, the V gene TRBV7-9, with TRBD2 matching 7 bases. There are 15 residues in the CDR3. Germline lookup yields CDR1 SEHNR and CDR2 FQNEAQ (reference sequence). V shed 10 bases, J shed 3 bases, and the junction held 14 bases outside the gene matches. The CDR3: CATTAGEQLKETQYF. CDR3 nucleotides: TGTGCCACTACCGCGGGAGAGCAACTTAAAGAGACCCAGTACTTC.

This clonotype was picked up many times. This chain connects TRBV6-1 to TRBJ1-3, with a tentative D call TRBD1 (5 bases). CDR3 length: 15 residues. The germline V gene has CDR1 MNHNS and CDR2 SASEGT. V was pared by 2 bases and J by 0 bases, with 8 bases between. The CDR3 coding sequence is TGTGCCAGCAGTGAAAACAGGATCTCTGGAAACACCATATATTTT. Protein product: CASSENRISGNTIYF.

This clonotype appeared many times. CDR3 loop: CASTLGTANYGYTF. In DNA form, the CDR3 reads TGTGCCAGCACCCTAGGGACAGCTAACTATGGCTACACCTTC. V is TRBV2 and J is TRBJ1-2, with 7 bases fitting TRBD1. This CDR3 spans 14 amino acids. Germline-derived CDR1 and CDR2 are SNHLY and FYNNEI. V shed 7 bases and J 0 bases; nucleotides not matched to a gene: 5.